The source of this T cell receptor beta chain is a study of a mutant IDH1 vaccine in newly diagnosed glioma. Study-level information: Mean patient age was about 44 years; approximately 62% were male and approximately 40% female.

Points from the study as a whole: Pseudoprogression appeared independent of alterations in top peripheral clonotypes.

Clones were read by immunoSEQ multiplex PCR, and TCRdb kept only the in-frame ones, dropping some. The table has approximately 61,000 clones, around 80% seen once. As concerns this clone: Its target is not known.

As to time point: week 5, during vaccination. Every vaccination contained 300 ug of the mutant IDH1 20-mer peptide and was paired with topical imiquimod. Every donor had a new WHO grade 3 or 4 astrocytoma that was IDH1-mutant, with loss of nuclear ATRX. The sample was PBMCs, taken from a glioma patient whose treatment included an IDH1 peptide vaccine. The clonotype comes from a woman aged 45-59 years with glioma.

The chain's CDR3 is CASSQGTAPNSPLHF. CDR3 DNA sequence: TGTGCCAGCAGCCAAGGGACAGCCCCCAATTCACCCCTCCACTTT. The rearrangement links TRBV5-6 to TRBJ1-6, with 7 positions matching TRBD1. In germline, CDR1 is SGHDT, CDR2 YYEEEE. With 4 bases clipped from V and 7 bases from J, the junction kept 8 bases outside the gene matches. The CDR3 consists of 15 residues. The whole variable domain, remainder taken from reference TRBV5-6 and TRBJ1-6, is DAGVTQSPTHLIKTRGQQVTLRCSPKSGHDTVSWYQQALGQGPQFIFQYYEEEERQRGNFPDRFSGHQFPNYSSELNVNALLLGDSALYLCASSQGTAPNSPLHFGNGTRLTVT.